Given below is one T cell receptor (beta chain) in context. Its antigen is not identified. Sequencing relied on immunoSEQ assay v3.0, run at survey level. Assay: immunoSEQ multiplex PCR; the TCRdb copy retains only in-frame clones and omits some. Here the sample spans roughly 16,000 clones, approximately 81% being singletons. The entry originates in a study of long-term antiretroviral therapy in people with HIV. This CDR3 has 20 amino acids. Study results and limitations: Post-ART diversity increased but stayed below transplant donor controls. Every time point showed a repertoire led by clones expanded before ART.

There was at least one pre-ART PBMC sample for each donor, plus at least two post-ART PBMC samples. The clonotype was recovered from a woman between 40 and 50 years old with HIV. Sequencing used unsorted PBMCs, obtained 0.5 years after starting antiretroviral therapy. The V and J genes are TRBV21-1 and TRBJ1-5; TRBD1 reflects the table's D call only, with no check against the DNA. TRBV21-1 is classified as a pseudogene. The CDR3, as DNA: TGTGCCAGCAGCATCTGCCTTAGCAGGACAGGGATTTATAGCAATCAGCCCCAGCATTTT. Encoded protein: CASSICLSRTGIYSNQPQHF.